Each of the 30 T cell receptor beta chains below was sequenced from the same sample in a study of beta chain features in type 1 diabetes. Overall study findings and caveats: People with Type 1 diabetes carried modestly yet significantly shorter TCRB CDR3s in all four CD4+ subsets.

Their cognate antigens are unknown. Since all of the isolated RNA was reverse transcribed, expressed TCRB transcripts were what got sequenced. TCRdb's table, derived via immunoSEQ multiplex PCR, lists solely in-frame clones and lacks some. The sample has 310,000 or so clones, 15% seen once. The sequenced material came from naive CD4+ T cells from blood. The receptor source for this set is a young man with type 1 diabetes.

A few counts support this clone. V and J are TRBV5-4 and TRBJ2-5; 8 nucleotides match TRBD2. Trimming removed 6 bases from V and 4 bases from J; junction bases left unmatched: 5. The CDR3 has 13 amino acids. Germline V gene sequence: CDR1 SGHNT, CDR2 YYREEE (reference sequence). The CDR3 DNA sequence: TGTGCCAGCACCACCCGGGGGGGAGAGACCCAGTACTTC. It codes for CASTTRGGETQYF.

V usage is TRBV11-2 and J usage is TRBJ2-2; 8 bases fit TRBD1. Germline V CDR1 and CDR2: SGHAT, FQNNGV. V shed 4 bases and J 5 bases; nucleotides not matched to a gene: 9. The CDR3 has 16 amino acids. The CDR3 here is CASSSPQGGRTGELFF. CDR3 nucleotide sequence: TGTGCCAGCAGCTCCCCACAGGGGGGCCGAACCGGGGAGCTGTTTTTT. Filled out from reference TRBV11-2 and TRBJ2-2, the complete variable domain reads EAGVAQSPRYKIIEKRQSVAFWCNPISGHATLYWYQQILGQGPKLLIQFQNNGVVDDSQLPKDRFSAERLKGVDSTLKIQPAKLEDSAVYLCASSSPQGGRTGELFFGEGSRLTVL.

The rearrangement links TRBV2 to TRBJ2-7; 8 bases agree with TRBD1. The CDR3 is 15 residues long. V shed 0 bases, J shed 3 bases, and the junction held 4 bases outside the gene matches. Germline CDR1 and CDR2: SNHLY and FYNNEI. CDR3 nucleotide sequence: TGTGCCAGCAGTGAAGCCAACAGGGGGGACTACGAGCAGTACTTC. This sequence encodes CASSEANRGDYEQYF.

With regard to this clone: The identical CDR3 is also encoded by other nucleotide sequences in the sample. This sequence joins TRBV5-1 and TRBJ2-5; D gene unclear. Trimming removed 0 bases at V and 5 bases at J, with 5 bases between. The CDR3 is made up of 12 amino acids. From germline, CDR1 is SGHRS and CDR2 YFSETQ. In nucleotides, the CDR3 is TGCGCCAGCAGCTTGGCCTTGGAGACCCAGTACTTC. It translates to CASSLALETQYF.

This clone was recorded a few times. The chain recombines TRBV28 with TRBJ2-5, with unresolved D. Trimming took 7 bases from V and 2 from J, leaving 8 bases between them. There are 12 residues in the CDR3. Germline CDR1 is MDHEN and CDR2 is SYDVKM. CDR3 in amino acids: CASTTGQETQYF. In nucleotides, the CDR3 is TGTGCCAGCACCACCGGGCAAGAGACCCAGTACTTC.

This clone was recorded a few times. The rearrangement uses TRBV4-1 and TRBJ1-6; TRBD1 matches 8 bases. The length of the CDR3 is 17 residues. The germline CDR1 and CDR2 sequences are MGHRA and YSYEKL. Trimming at V came to 3 bases and at J to 3 bases, leaving 7 bases not matched to a gene. This chain's CDR3 is CASSQKTGADYNSPLHF. Here the CDR3 DNA reads TGCGCCAGCAGCCAGAAGACAGGGGCAGACTATAATTCACCCCTCCACTTT.

The J gene is TRBJ2-7, the V gene TRBV7-2; D might be TRBD1 (5 bases). Germline V lookup: CDR1 SGHTA, CDR2 FQGNSA. This CDR3 spans 12 amino acids. Trimming cost V 3 bases and J 6 bases, with 9 bases left between them. CDR3 amino acids: CASSFQGSEQYF. CDR3 bases: TGTGCCAGCAGCTTTCAGGGTTCCGAGCAGTACTTC.

This clone showed up just a few times. The CDR3 is CASSTQQGAFGYTF. The CDR3, as DNA: TGTGCCAGCAGCACCCAACAGGGGGCCTTCGGCTACACCTTC. This chain connects TRBV5-4 to TRBJ1-2; TRBD1 matches 9 bases. The CDR3 is 14 residues long. Germline-derived CDR1 and CDR2 are SGHNT and YYREEE (reference sequence). V shed 4 bases and J 8 bases; nucleotides not matched to a gene: 9.

The rearrangement uses TRBV11-2 and TRBJ2-5; TRBD1 matches 9 bases. The trim removed 1 base at V and 5 bases at J, leaving 5 bases unmatched. Germline V gene data show CDR1 as SGHAT and CDR2 as FQNNGV. This CDR3 comprises 15 residues. The CDR3 loop is CASSLVTGGRETQYF. In DNA form, the CDR3 reads TGTGCCAGCAGCTTAGTTACAGGGGGCAGGGAGACCCAGTACTTC.

The chain combines TRBV11-2 with TRBJ1-2; 7 nucleotides match TRBD1. The V gene's germline CDR1 is SGHAT and CDR2 FQNNGV. J was trimmed by 2 bases and V by 5 bases; bases with no gene match: 5. The CDR3 consists of 14 residues. The DNA for the CDR3 is TGTGCCAGCAGCGGGATACAGGGGAACTATGGCTACACCTTC. It is translated as CASSGIQGNYGYTF.

V gene TRBV6-5 combines with J gene TRBJ1-1; no reliable D call. With 0 bases removed from V and 4 bases from J, the gap between germline ends came to 9 bases. The germline CDR1 and CDR2 sequences are MNHEY and SVGAGI. The CDR3 is made up of 14 amino acids. The CDR3 here is CASSYSRGFTEAFF. CDR3 DNA: TGTGCCAGCAGTTACTCGAGAGGTTTCACTGAAGCTTTCTTT.

The chain employs TRBV28 and TRBJ1-2; a weak D match, TRBD1 (5 bases). This CDR3 comprises 16 residues. Trimming took off 2 bases at V and 4 bases at J, with 17 bases between the two ends. CDR1 and CDR2 from the germline V gene are MDHEN and SYDVKM. CDR3 residues: CASSLVPGHTLYGYTF. CDR3 nucleotide sequence: TGTGCCAGCAGTTTAGTCCCTGGACACACTCTCTATGGCTACACCTTC.

This clone was recorded a few times. This chain links TRBV28 with TRBJ2-1; TRBD2 matches at 7 bases. From germline, CDR1 is MDHEN and CDR2 SYDVKM. The CDR3 loop spans 15 amino acids. The junction had 11 bases not matched to a gene; V was cut back by 8 bases and J by 4 bases. The CDR3 is CASVDSGGSYNEQFF. The CDR3, as DNA: TGTGCCAGCGTGGATTCTGGCGGGAGTTACAATGAGCAGTTCTTC.

There are a few counts of this clone. This chain joins TRBV7-2 and TRBJ2-3; D unresolved. V gave up 5 bases and J gave up 6 bases, with 6 bases separating them. Looked up from germline, CDR1 is SGHTA and CDR2 is FQGNSA. This CDR3 region has 11 residues. This chain's CDR3 is CASSLADTQYF. The DNA of the CDR3 is TGTGCCAGCAGCCTTGCGGATACGCAGTATTTT.

The sample holds a few counts of this clone. V gene TRBV18 combines with J gene TRBJ2-5; weak D call: TRBD2 (6 bases). V lost 4 bases and J 2 bases, leaving 11 bases between the germline ends. Per germline, CDR1 KGHSH and CDR2 LQKENI. The CDR3 spans 14 residues. CDR3 DNA: TGTGCCAGCTCACAGGTTGCGGGGCAAGAGACCCAGTACTTC. The encoded protein is CASSQVAGQETQYF.

This clone was detected only a few times. The rearrangement joins TRBV7-2 to TRBJ2-3, with D possibly being TRBD2 (5 bases). Germline V CDR1 and CDR2: SGHTA, FQGNSA. The CDR3 consists of 14 residues. V was pared by 3 bases and J by 0 bases, with 7 bases between. The CDR3 bases are TGTGCCAGCAGCTTGGACTCCAGCACAGATACGCAGTATTTT. Protein sequence: CASSLDSSTDTQYF.

This clone was observed a handful of times. The chain carries TRBV2 and TRBJ1-1; D is ambiguous. Germline CDR1 SNHLY, CDR2 FYNNEI. Between the trimmed V and J ends, which lost 6 bases and 3 bases, there was a span of 11 bases. The CDR3 runs 13 residues. As DNA, the CDR3 is TGTGCCAGCAGCCGCCTACGGGACACTGAAGCTTTCTTT. Amino acid sequence: CASSRLRDTEAFF. Complete variable domain (other parts from reference TRBV2 and TRBJ1-1): EPEVTQTPSHQVTQMGQEVILRCVPISNHLYFYWYRQILGQKVEFLVSFYNNEISEKSEIFDDQFSVERPDGSNFTLKIRSTKLEDSAMYFCASSRLRDTEAFFGQGTRLTVV.

The genes are TRBV30 and TRBJ1-4, with 10 bases fitting TRBD1. The CDR3 spans 14 residues. Germline values: CDR1 GTSNPN, CDR2 SVGIG (reference sequence). The V and J ends lost 3 bases and 8 bases, in that order; junction bases with no gene match: 6. CDR3: CAWSPGQGSEKLFF. The DNA of the CDR3 is TGTGCCTGGAGCCCGGGACAGGGGTCCGAAAAACTGTTTTTT.

This clone showed up just a few times. The chain recombines TRBV15 with TRBJ1-5; 8 bases agree with TRBD1. The CDR3 has 14 amino acids. Losses at the gene ends were 3 bases for V and 7 bases for J; bases not matched to a gene: 5. Germline V gives CDR1 LNHNV, CDR2 YYDKDF (reference sequence). CDR3 region: CATSSDRGDQPQHF. As DNA, the CDR3 is TGTGCCACCAGCAGCGACAGGGGTGACCAGCCCCAGCATTTT.

The V gene is TRBV4-1, the J gene TRBJ2-2, with 9 bases matching TRBD1. The V gene's germline CDR1 is MGHRA and CDR2 YSYEKL. The V segment lost 4 bases and the J segment 4 bases; nucleotides outside the gene matches: 7. The CDR3 loop spans 16 amino acids. Here the CDR3 DNA reads TGCGCCAGCAGCCGTACACAGGGGGCGGTCACCGGGGAGCTGTTTTTT. Residues: CASSRTQGAVTGELFF.

V usage is TRBV6-5 and J usage is TRBJ2-7, with D unresolved. Germline-derived CDR1 and CDR2 are MNHEY and SVGAGI. Trimming took off 6 bases at V and 2 bases at J, with 17 bases between the two ends. The CDR3 consists of 15 residues. The DNA for the CDR3 is TGTGCCAGCAGGGGCCTCGTTGGAAAAACCTACGAGCAGTACTTC. Protein sequence: CASRGLVGKTYEQYF.

This sequence joins TRBV5-1 and TRBJ2-7; the D is unclear. V was cut by 4 bases and J by 3 bases, with 14 bases left in between. This CDR3 has 14 amino acids. From germline, CDR1 is SGHRS and CDR2 YFSETQ. This CDR3 is CASSLHSTFYEQYF. In DNA, the CDR3 is TGCGCCAGCAGCCTTCACTCCACCTTCTACGAGCAGTACTTC.

This clone was detected only a few times. The chain joins TRBV7-2 to TRBJ2-7; D not resolved. This CDR3 comprises 13 residues. Between the trimmed V and J ends, which lost 3 bases and 2 bases, there was a span of 8 bases. Germline V gene data show CDR1 as SGHTA and CDR2 as FQGNSA. The CDR3 region is CASSFSPTYEQYF. CDR3 DNA sequence: TGTGCCAGCAGCTTTTCCCCTACCTACGAGCAGTACTTC.

This clone has more than one count but fewer than ten. The CDR3 sequence is CASRQNSYEQYF. CDR3 sequence (DNA): TGTGCCAGCAGACAGAATTCCTACGAGCAGTACTTC. The chain uses TRBV2 and TRBJ2-7; the D is unclear. CDR1 is SNHLY and CDR2 is FYNNEI in the germline V gene. The CDR3 sequence is 12 residues long. Trimming removed 6 bases from V and 1 base from J, with 7 bases in between.

There are a few counts of this clone. The CDR3: CASTGTYYGYTF. The CDR3 nucleotides read TGTGCCAGCACCGGGACTTACTATGGCTACACCTTC. The genes are TRBV7-9 and TRBJ1-2; possible D gene TRBD1, 5 bases. The CDR3 is made up of 12 amino acids. Trimming removed 7 bases from V and 3 bases from J, with 9 bases in between. The germline V gene encodes CDR1 SEHNR and CDR2 FQNEAQ (reference sequence).

V usage is TRBV7-9 and J usage is TRBJ2-7; 11 positions agree with TRBD2. From germline, CDR1 is SEHNR and CDR2 FQNEAQ (reference sequence). The CDR3 totals 16 residues. The junction had 8 bases not matched to a gene; V was cut back by 4 bases and J by 3 bases. The CDR3 DNA reads as TGTGCCAGCAGCTCTAGTGCTAGCGGGGGGCTCTACGAGCAGTACTTC. Encoded protein: CASSSSASGGLYEQYF.

This clone has just one count. The chain is built from TRBV11-2 and TRBJ2-1; 9 bases align to TRBD2. The germline V gene encodes CDR1 SGHAT and CDR2 FQNNGV. This CDR3 has 15 amino acids. Germline trimming cut 1 base from V and 5 bases from J; bases unmatched to any gene: 3. The CDR3 sequence is CASSLAPSGNNEQFF. CDR3 DNA: TGTGCCAGCAGCTTAGCTCCTAGCGGGAACAATGAGCAGTTCTTC.

The chain is built from TRBV28 and TRBJ2-4; no firm D call. From germline, CDR1 is MDHEN and CDR2 SYDVKM. V dropped 7 bases and J dropped 0 bases, with 19 bases sitting between them. This CDR3 has 17 amino acids. In DNA form, the CDR3 reads TGTGCCAGCAATGGCCGGGTAGCTTCGGTAGCCAAAAACATTCAGTACTTC. Its translation: CASNGRVASVAKNIQYF.

The V gene is TRBV5-1, the J gene TRBJ2-7, with 8 bases that match TRBD1. Germline V gene sequence: CDR1 SGHRS, CDR2 YFSETQ. This CDR3 is built from 14 residues. V dropped 7 bases and J dropped 4; count of bases not matched to a gene: 10. CDR3 in DNA: TGCGCCAGCCGGTTCGGACAGGGAACGTACGAGCAGTACTTC. Protein: CASRFGQGTYEQYF.

There are a few counts of this clone. This rearrangement joins TRBV29-1 to TRBJ2-1, with TRBD2 identical over 8 bases. This CDR3 has 14 residues. J gave up 9 bases and V 4 bases, and 11 bases lay outside the gene matches. CDR1 SQVTM and CDR2 ANQGSEA come from the germline V gene. DNA of the CDR3: TGCAGCGTTGGACCTTATCAGCGGGAGCTTGAGCAGTTCTTC. Its translation is CSVGPYQRELEQFF.